Each of the 25 T cell receptor beta chains below was sequenced from the same sample in a study of T cells in Graves' hyperthyroidism and ophthalmopathy. Amplification of TCR beta CDR3 regions used RNA as the template. The TCR CDR3 was amplified in a first-round RT-PCR using the HTBI primer set. One entry per CDR3 protein, called by TCRdb with MiXCR from the multiplex PCR reads. The profile shows 350,000 to 400,000 distinct CDR3 sequences, approximately 19% of them singletons. Input material: blood. The receptors here all came from a woman aged 18-29 years with Graves' hyperthyroidism.

This clonotype was seen at least ten times. As DNA, the CDR3 is TGCGCCAGCAGCGGGGACTTAGAAGCTTTCTTT. Translated, it gives CASSGDLEAFF. The V and J genes are TRBV5-1 and TRBJ1-1, with D possibly TRBD1 on 5 matching bases. The V end was cut by 4 bases, the J end by 8 bases, with 9 bases between. This CDR3 has 11 residues. Germline V lookup: CDR1 SGHRS, CDR2 YFSETQ.

The chain recombines TRBV12-3 or TRBV12-4 with TRBJ1-5, with 7 positions matching TRBD1. Unmatched junction bases numbered 18, after V lost 1 base and J lost 9 bases. CDR3 length: 18 amino acids. CDR3 in amino acids: CASSLEIRGTAPRMPQHF. The CDR3 region has the DNA TGTGCCAGCAGTTTAGAGATTAGGGGGACAGCCCCCAGGATGCCCCAGCATTTT.

This clonotype was recorded at least ten times. This sequence joins TRBV29-1 and TRBJ1-1, with D maybe TRBD1 (6 bases). The CDR3 contains 13 residues. With 5 bases removed from V and 1 base from J, the gap between germline ends came to 11 bases. Germline V gives CDR1 SQVTM, CDR2 ANQGSEA. CDR3: CSVLGQTNTEAFF. The CDR3 DNA is TGCAGCGTTTTAGGACAGACGAACACTGAAGCTTTCTTT.

This clonotype appeared many times. The rearrangement links TRBV12-3 or TRBV12-4 to TRBJ1-1, with 7 bases aligning to TRBD1. Trimming removed 3 bases from V and 4 bases from J; junction bases left unmatched: 5. The CDR3 consists of 14 residues. CDR3 amino acids: CASSFKGATTEAFF. CDR3 sequence (DNA): TGTGCCAGCAGTTTCAAGGGGGCGACCACTGAAGCTTTCTTT.

The rearrangement joins TRBV6-5 to TRBJ1-5, with 7 nucleotides matching TRBD1. The CDR3 sequence is 15 residues long. Germline trimming cut 4 bases from V and 0 bases from J; bases unmatched to any gene: 3. Germline loops: CDR1 MNHEY, CDR2 SVGAGI. The CDR3 nucleotides read TGTGCCAGCAGTTGGGGGACAGATAGCAATCAGCCCCAGCATTTT. This codes for CASSWGTDSNQPQHF.

This clonotype was found many times. This chain joins TRBV12-3 or TRBV12-4 and TRBJ1-1, with a tentative D call TRBD1 (5 bases). The V end was cut by 0 bases, the J end by 10 bases, with 21 bases between. The CDR3 totals 16 residues. Here the CDR3 reads CASSLALSYRPVGAFF. CDR3 bases: TGTGCCAGCAGTTTAGCGCTATCGTACAGGCCCGTCGGAGCTTTCTTT.

This clonotype was observed at least ten times. The chain couples TRBV4-2 to TRBJ2-7; D is possibly TRBD1 (6 bases). The CDR3 totals 15 residues. The V gene's germline CDR1 is LGHNA and CDR2 YNFKEQ. V was trimmed by 1 base and J by 2 bases, leaving 12 bases between them. CDR3 amino acids: CASSQGQDTPYEQYF. The CDR3 coding sequence is TGTGCCAGCAGCCAAGGACAGGACACCCCCTACGAGCAGTACTTC.

In its sample, this clonotype was seen many times. This chain links TRBV12-3 or TRBV12-4 with TRBJ1-1; D is unclear. V was cut by 5 bases and J by 6 bases, with 16 bases left in between. The CDR3 runs 14 residues. The CDR3 loop reads CASSIRASKAEAFF. CDR3 sequence (DNA): TGTGCCAGCAGTATACGCGCCTCGAAGGCTGAAGCTTTCTTT.

The chain carries TRBV6-5 and TRBJ1-2; 7 bases map to TRBD1. The germline gives CDR1 MNHEY, CDR2 SVGAGI. This CDR3 contains 12 residues. Unmatched junction bases numbered 3, after V lost 5 bases and J lost 6 bases. CDR3 bases: TGTGCCAGCAGTCACGGACAGGATGGCTACACCTTC. Encoded protein: CASSHGQDGYTF.

This clonotype was observed at least ten times. This chain connects TRBV20-1 to TRBJ1-2; D might be TRBD1 (5 bases). The germline V gene has CDR1 DFQATT and CDR2 SNEGSKA (reference sequence). CDR3 length: 12 residues. Trimming stripped 3 bases from V and 4 bases from J, with 9 bases between. In DNA, the CDR3 is TGCAGTGCTAGGGACGGGACCTATGGCTACACCTTC. It yields the protein CSARDGTYGYTF.

The rearrangement links TRBV6-1 to TRBJ2-3; a possible D gene is TRBD2 (6 bases). The CDR3 has 16 amino acids. Trimming stripped 5 bases from V and 2 bases from J, with 17 bases between. Germline V gives CDR1 MNHNS, CDR2 SASEGT. CDR3 in DNA: TGTGCCAGCAGTCCCGGCGGGGCCCACCTCACAGATACGCAGTATTTT. Its translation is CASSPGGAHLTDTQYF.

This clonotype was seen many times. V is TRBV10-3 and J is TRBJ2-7; a weak D match, TRBD1 (6 bases). Per germline, CDR1 ENHRY and CDR2 SYGVKD. This CDR3 region has 13 residues. Trimming pared 2 bases from V and 6 bases from J, leaving 11 bases between. In nucleotides, the CDR3 is TGTGCCATCAGTGAGGCAGGGGCAGGCGAGCAGTACTTC. Translating gives CAISEAGAGEQYF.

This clonotype was recorded at least ten times. The chain joins TRBV12-3 or TRBV12-4 to TRBJ1-3, with D unclear. The CDR3 covers 13 residues. V was shortened by 8 bases and J by 2 bases, with 10 bases between the two germline ends. The CDR3 loop is CASVLLTGNTIYF. The CDR3 DNA follows: TGTGCCAGCGTACTTTTAACTGGAAACACCATATATTTT.

J is TRBJ2-7 and V is TRBV7-9; D possibly corresponds to TRBD1 (6 bases). Germline V gene sequence: CDR1 SEHNR, CDR2 FQNEAQ (reference sequence). The CDR3 extends over 14 amino acids. The germline V and J ends were trimmed by 5 bases and 4 bases, with 15 bases remaining between them. Written as DNA, the CDR3 is TGTGCCAGCAGCGCCAACAGGGAATCTTACGAGCAGTACTTC. Translation: CASSANRESYEQYF.

This clonotype was counted at least ten times. The rearrangement links TRBV2 to TRBJ1-2; D is uncertain. The CDR3 consists of 11 residues. Germline lookup yields CDR1 SNHLY and CDR2 FYNNEI. The germline V and J ends were trimmed by 6 bases and 8 bases, with 10 bases remaining between them. In nucleotides, the CDR3 is TGTGCCAGCAGGGGTGTGGAAGGCTACACCTTC. It encodes CASRGVEGYTF.

A few counts support this clonotype. The rearrangement uses TRBV5-1 and TRBJ2-7; 9 nucleotides agree with TRBD2. The CDR3 contains 16 residues. CDR1 is SGHRS and CDR2 is YFSETQ in the germline V gene. V lost 3 bases and J lost 0; bases outside the gene matches: 7. In DNA, the CDR3 is TGCGCCAGCAGCTATGTAGCGGGGGCCGACTCCTACGAGCAGTACTTC. It specifies CASSYVAGADSYEQYF.

The rearrangement uses TRBV7-9 and TRBJ1-5; no clear D gene. Deletions cut 0 bases from V and 1 base from J, with 7 bases between. Germline CDR1 reads SEHNR; CDR2 reads FQNEAQ (reference sequence). CDR3 size: 15 residues. The CDR3 here is CASSLAAGSNQPQHF. DNA for the CDR3: TGTGCCAGCAGCTTAGCGGCGGGGAGCAATCAGCCCCAGCATTTT.

This clonotype was seen more than once but under ten times. The chain employs TRBV12-3 or TRBV12-4 and TRBJ1-5, with unresolved D. The CDR3 consists of 13 residues. V lost 7 bases, J lost 5 bases, and 12 bases lay in between. The CDR3 sequence: CASTPRAHQPQHF. CDR3 DNA: TGTGCCAGCACCCCAAGGGCTCATCAGCCCCAGCATTTT.

This clonotype appeared many times. The chain combines TRBV9 with TRBJ2-7, with D unclear. The V and J ends lost 4 bases and 6 bases respectively, with 11 bases between them. This CDR3 spans 12 amino acids. Germline loops: CDR1 SGDLS, CDR2 YYNGEE. CDR3 in amino acids: CASSPDSFEQYF. CDR3 in DNA: TGTGCCAGCAGCCCGGATAGTTTCGAGCAGTACTTC.

This clonotype was recorded at least ten times. The genes are TRBV12-3 or TRBV12-4 and TRBJ2-7, with a tentative D call TRBD1 (5 bases). Trimming stripped 6 bases from V and 3 bases from J, with 9 bases between. CDR3 size: 12 residues. In DNA, the CDR3 is TGTGCCAGCAGCCCTGACAGCTACGAGCAGTACTTC. Amino acid sequence: CASSPDSYEQYF.

In the case of this clonotype: Just one base apart from a much larger clone, this may be a read error. The rearrangement uses TRBV6-5 and TRBJ2-5; D is possibly TRBD1 (5 bases). This CDR3 has 12 amino acids. CDR1 is MNHEY, CDR2 SVGAGI, per germline. The V end was cut by 6 bases, the J end by 2 bases, with 7 bases between. CDR3: CASRAGQETQYF. The CDR3 region has the DNA TGTGCCAGCAGGGCAGGGCAAGAGACCCAGTACTTC.

This clonotype was seen at least ten times. V and J are TRBV20-1 and TRBJ1-3; the D gene is possibly TRBD1 (5 bases). V was clipped by 2 bases and J by 0 bases, with 8 bases between them. Germline values: CDR1 DFQATT, CDR2 SNEGSKA (reference sequence). This CDR3 region has 14 residues. CDR3 sequence (DNA): TGCAGTGCTAGATCTAGGGGCTCTGGAAACACCATATATTTT. The encoded protein is CSARSRGSGNTIYF.

Details on this clonotype: A much larger clone lies one base from this, so it may be a read error. The CDR3 spells CASRRAGELLF. The CDR3 DNA reads TGTGCCAGCAGGCGTGCCGGGGAGCTGTTGTTT. The genes are TRBV12-3 or TRBV12-4 and TRBJ2-2, with D possibly TRBD2 on 5 matching bases. The length of the CDR3 is 11 residues.

The V and J genes are TRBV12-3 or TRBV12-4 and TRBJ2-7; D may be TRBD2 (6 bases). The CDR3 totals 15 residues. The germline V and J ends were trimmed by 5 bases and 1 base, with 15 bases remaining between them. CDR3: CASSRTQAGSYEQYF. The CDR3 DNA reads TGTGCCAGCAGTAGGACCCAGGCGGGATCCTACGAGCAGTACTTC.

This clonotype turned up a few times. The rearrangement links TRBV18 to TRBJ2-5; 11 bases align to TRBD1. This CDR3 is 15 amino acids long. Trimming at V came to 0 bases and at J to 4 bases, leaving 1 base not matched to a gene. CDR1 and CDR2 from the germline V gene are KGHSH and LQKENI. CDR3 loop: CASSPPGTGGETQYF. CDR3 sequence (DNA): TGTGCCAGCTCACCACCGGGGACAGGGGGAGAGACCCAGTACTTC.